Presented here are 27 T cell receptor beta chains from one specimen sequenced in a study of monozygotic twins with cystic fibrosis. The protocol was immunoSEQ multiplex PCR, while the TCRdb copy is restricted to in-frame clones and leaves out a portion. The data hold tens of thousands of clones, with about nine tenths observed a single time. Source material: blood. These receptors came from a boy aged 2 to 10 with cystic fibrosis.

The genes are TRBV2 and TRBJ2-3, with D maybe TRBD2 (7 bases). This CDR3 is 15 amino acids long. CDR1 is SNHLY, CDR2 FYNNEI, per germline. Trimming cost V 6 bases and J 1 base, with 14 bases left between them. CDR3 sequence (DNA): TGTGCCAGCAGCCTTGTAGGGGGGGGCACAGATACGCAGTATTTT. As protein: CASSLVGGGTDTQYF.

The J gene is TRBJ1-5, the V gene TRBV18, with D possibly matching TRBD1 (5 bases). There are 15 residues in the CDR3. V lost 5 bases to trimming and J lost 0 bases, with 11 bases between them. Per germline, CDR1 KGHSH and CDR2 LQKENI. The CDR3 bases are TGTGCCAGCTCAACCGGGGGTTATAGCAATCAGCCCCAGCATTTT. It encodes CASSTGGYSNQPQHF.

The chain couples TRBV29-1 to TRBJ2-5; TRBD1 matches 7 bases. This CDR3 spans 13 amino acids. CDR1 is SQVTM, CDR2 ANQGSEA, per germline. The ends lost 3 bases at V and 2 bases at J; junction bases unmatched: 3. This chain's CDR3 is CSVDRGQQETQYF. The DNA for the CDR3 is TGCAGCGTTGACAGGGGACAGCAAGAGACCCAGTACTTC.

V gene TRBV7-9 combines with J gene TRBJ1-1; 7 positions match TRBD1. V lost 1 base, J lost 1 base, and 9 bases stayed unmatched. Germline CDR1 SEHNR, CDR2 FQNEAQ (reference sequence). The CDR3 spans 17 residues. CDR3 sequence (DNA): TGTGCCAGCAGCTTAGGGGGACAGAAGTCCAGGAACACTGAAGCTTTCTTT. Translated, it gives CASSLGGQKSRNTEAFF.

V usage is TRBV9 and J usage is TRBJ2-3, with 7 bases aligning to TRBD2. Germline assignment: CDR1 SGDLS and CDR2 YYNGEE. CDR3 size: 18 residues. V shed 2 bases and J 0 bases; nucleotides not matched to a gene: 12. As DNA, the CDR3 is TGTGCCAGCAGCGTTAGGGGCGGGGGAGGATCTAGCACAGATACGCAGTATTTT. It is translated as CASSVRGGGGSSTDTQYF.

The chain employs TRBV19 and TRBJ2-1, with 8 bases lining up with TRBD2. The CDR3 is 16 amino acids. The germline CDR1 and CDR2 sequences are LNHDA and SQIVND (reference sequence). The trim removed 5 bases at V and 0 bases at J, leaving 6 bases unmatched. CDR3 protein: CASSRVAGSSYNEQFF. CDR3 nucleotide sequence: TGTGCCAGTAGTCGGGTAGCGGGGTCCTCCTACAATGAGCAGTTCTTC.

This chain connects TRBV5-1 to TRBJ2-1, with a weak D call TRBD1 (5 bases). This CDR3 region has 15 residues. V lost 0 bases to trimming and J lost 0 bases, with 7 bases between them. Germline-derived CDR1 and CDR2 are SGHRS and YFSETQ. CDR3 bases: TGCGCCAGCAGCTTGGAGGGGCCCTCCTACAATGAGCAGTTCTTC. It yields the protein CASSLEGPSYNEQFF.

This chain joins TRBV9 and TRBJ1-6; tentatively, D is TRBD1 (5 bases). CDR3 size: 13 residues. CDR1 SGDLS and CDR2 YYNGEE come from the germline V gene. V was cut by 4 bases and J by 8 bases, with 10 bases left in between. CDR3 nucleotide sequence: TGTGCCAGCAGCCCCGGGGCGGATTCACCCCTCCACTTT. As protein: CASSPGADSPLHF.

DNA for the CDR3: TGTGCCAGCACTCGGGACGGTGAAGCTTTCTTT. Translated: CASTRDGEAFF. The genes are TRBV6-6 and TRBJ1-1; TRBD1 is a possible D gene (5 bases). Germline CDR1 MNHNY, CDR2 SVGAGI (reference sequence). V was shortened by 7 bases and J by 7 bases, with 10 bases between the two germline ends. The CDR3 totals 11 residues.

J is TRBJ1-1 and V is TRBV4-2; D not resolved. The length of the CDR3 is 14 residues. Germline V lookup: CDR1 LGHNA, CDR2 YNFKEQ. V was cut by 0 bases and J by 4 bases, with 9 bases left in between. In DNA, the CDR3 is TGTGCCAGCAGCCAAGAGGCTGCGGGCACTGAAGCTTTCTTT. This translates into CASSQEAAGTEAFF.

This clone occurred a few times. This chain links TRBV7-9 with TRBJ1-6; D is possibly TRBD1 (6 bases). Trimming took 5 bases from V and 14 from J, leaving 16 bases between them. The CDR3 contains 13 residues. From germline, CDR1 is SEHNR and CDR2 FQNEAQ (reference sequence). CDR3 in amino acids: CASSETGGVTLHF. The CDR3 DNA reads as TGTGCCAGCAGCGAGACAGGTGGGGTGACCCTCCACTTT.

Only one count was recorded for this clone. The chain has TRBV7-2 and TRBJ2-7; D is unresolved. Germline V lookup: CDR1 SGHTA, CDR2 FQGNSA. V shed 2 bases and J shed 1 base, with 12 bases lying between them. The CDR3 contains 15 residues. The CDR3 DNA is TGTGCCAGCAGCTTAATAGGCGACGGGTCCTACGAGCAGTACTTC. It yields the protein CASSLIGDGSYEQYF. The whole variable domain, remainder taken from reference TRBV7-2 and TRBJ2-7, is GAGVSQSPSNKVTEKGKDVELRCDPISGHTALYWYRQSLGQGLEFLIYFQGNSAPDKSGLPSDRFSAERTGGSVSTLTIQRTQQEDSAVYLCASSLIGDGSYEQYFGPGTRLTVT.

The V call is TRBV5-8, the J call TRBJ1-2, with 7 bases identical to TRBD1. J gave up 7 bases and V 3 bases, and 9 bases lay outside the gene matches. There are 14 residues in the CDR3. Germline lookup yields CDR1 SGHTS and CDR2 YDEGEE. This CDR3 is CASSSKTPGGGYTF. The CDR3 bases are TGTGCCAGCAGCTCCAAAACTCCAGGGGGTGGCTACACCTTC.

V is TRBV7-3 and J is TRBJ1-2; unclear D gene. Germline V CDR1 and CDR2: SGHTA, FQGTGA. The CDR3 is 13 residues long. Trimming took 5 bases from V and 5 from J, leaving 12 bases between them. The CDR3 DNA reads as TGTGCCAGCAGCCCTGGTCCTGGGTATGGCTACACCTTC. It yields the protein CASSPGPGYGYTF. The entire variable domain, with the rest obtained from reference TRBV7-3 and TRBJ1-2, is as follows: GAGVSQTPSNKVTEKGKYVELRCDPISGHTALYWYRQSLGQGPEFLIYFQGTGAADDSGLPNDRFFAVRPEGSVSTLKIQRTERGDSAVYLCASSPGPGYGYTFGSGTRLTVV.

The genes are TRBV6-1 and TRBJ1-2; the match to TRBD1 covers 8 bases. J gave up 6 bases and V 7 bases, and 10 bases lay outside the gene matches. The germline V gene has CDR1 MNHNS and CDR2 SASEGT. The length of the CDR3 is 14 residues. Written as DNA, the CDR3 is TGTGCCAGCAAAGGGGGACAGGCCCATCATGGCTACACCTTC. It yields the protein CASKGGQAHHGYTF.

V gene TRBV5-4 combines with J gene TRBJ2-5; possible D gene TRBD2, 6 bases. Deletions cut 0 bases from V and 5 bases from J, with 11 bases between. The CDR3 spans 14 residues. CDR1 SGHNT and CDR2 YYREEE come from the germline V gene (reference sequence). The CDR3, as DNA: TGTGCCAGCAGCTTGGTCGGGGGAGGCGAGACCCAGTACTTC. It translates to CASSLVGGGETQYF.

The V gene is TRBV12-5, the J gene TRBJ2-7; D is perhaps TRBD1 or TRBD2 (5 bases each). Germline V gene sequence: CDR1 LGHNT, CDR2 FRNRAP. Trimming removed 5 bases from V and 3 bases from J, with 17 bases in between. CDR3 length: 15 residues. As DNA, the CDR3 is TGTGCTAGTGGTCCCTCCGGGGCAGCAATCTACGAGCAGTACTTC. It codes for CASGPSGAAIYEQYF.

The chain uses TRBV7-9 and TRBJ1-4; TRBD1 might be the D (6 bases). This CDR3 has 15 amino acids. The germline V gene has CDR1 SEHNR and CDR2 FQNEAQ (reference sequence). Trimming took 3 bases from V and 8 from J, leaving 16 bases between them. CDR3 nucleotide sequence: TGTGCCAGCAGCTTCTCGTCCAGGGGAGGGGAAAAACTGTTTTTT. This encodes CASSFSSRGGEKLFF.

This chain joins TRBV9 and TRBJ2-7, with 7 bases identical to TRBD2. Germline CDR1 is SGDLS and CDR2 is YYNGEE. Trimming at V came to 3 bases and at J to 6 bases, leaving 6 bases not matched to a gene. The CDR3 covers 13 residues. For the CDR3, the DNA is TGTGCCAGCAGCGGTAGTTGGGGGGGCGAGCAGTACTTC. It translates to CASSGSWGGEQYF.

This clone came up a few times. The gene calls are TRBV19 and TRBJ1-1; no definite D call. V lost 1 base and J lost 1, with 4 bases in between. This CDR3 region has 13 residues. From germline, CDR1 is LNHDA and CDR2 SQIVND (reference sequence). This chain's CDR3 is CASSIGGNTEAFF. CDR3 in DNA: TGTGCCAGTAGTATAGGTGGGAACACTGAAGCTTTCTTT.

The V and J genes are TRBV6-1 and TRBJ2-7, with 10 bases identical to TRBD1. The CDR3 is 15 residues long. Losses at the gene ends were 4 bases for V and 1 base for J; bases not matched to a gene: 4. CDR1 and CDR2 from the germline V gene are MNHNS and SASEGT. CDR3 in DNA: TGTGCCAGCAGTGTGTTGGGACAGGGGTCCTACGAGCAGTACTTC. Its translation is CASSVLGQGSYEQYF.

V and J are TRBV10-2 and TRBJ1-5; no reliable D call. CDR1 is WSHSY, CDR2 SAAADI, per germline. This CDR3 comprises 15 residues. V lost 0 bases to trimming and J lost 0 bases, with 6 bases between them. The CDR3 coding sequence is TGCGCCAGCAGTGAGTCGGGGTATAGCAATCAGCCCCAGCATTTT. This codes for CASSESGYSNQPQHF.

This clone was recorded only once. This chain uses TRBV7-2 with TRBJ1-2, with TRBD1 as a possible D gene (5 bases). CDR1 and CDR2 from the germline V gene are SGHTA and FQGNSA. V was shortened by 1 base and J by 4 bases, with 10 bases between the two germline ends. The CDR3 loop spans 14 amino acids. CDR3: CASSLGGSAYGYTF. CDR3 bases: TGTGCCAGCAGCTTAGGGGGGAGTGCCTATGGCTACACCTTC. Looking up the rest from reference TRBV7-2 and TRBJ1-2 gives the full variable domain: GAGVSQSPSNKVTEKGKDVELRCDPISGHTALYWYRQSLGQGLEFLIYFQGNSAPDKSGLPSDRFSAERTGGSVSTLTIQRTQQEDSAVYLCASSLGGSAYGYTFGSGTRLTVV.

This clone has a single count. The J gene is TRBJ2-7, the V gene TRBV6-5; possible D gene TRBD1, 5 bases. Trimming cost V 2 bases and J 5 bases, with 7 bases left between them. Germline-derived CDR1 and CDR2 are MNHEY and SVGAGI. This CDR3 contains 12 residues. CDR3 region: CASSYEGDEQYF. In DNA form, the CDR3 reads TGTGCCAGCAGTTACGAAGGGGACGAGCAGTACTTC.

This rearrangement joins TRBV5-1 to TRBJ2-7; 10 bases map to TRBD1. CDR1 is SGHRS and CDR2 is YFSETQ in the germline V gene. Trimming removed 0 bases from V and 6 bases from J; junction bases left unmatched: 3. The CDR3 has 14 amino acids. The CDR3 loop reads CASSLEGTGAEQYF. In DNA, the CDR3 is TGCGCCAGCAGCTTGGAGGGGACAGGGGCCGAGCAGTACTTC.

The CDR3 nucleotides read TGCGCCAGCAGCCAAGATAAAGGGCGGGGGGGCTCCCGGGTGAATGAGCAGTTCTTC. Translation: CASSQDKGRGGSRVNEQFF. The V call is TRBV4-1, the J call TRBJ2-1; 9 bases agree with TRBD2. The V gene's germline CDR1 is MGHRA and CDR2 YSYEKL. This CDR3 is 19 amino acids long. V shed 0 bases, J shed 7 bases, and the junction held 16 bases outside the gene matches.

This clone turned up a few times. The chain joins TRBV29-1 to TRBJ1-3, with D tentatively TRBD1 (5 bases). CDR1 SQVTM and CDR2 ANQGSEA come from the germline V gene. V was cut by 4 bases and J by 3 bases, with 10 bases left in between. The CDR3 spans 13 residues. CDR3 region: CSVVGQGGNTIYF. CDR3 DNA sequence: TGCAGCGTTGTAGGCCAGGGTGGAAACACCATATATTTT.